This record looks at one T cell receptor beta chain sequence and its context. Assay: immunoSEQ multiplex PCR; the TCRdb copy retains only in-frame clones and omits some. Among 220,000 or so clones listed, 85% to 90% were seen once. The data were obtained in a study of blood T cell repertoires in COVID-19. CDR3 length: 13 amino acids. The V gene end was trimmed by 3 bases and the J gene end by 7 bases; junction bases not matched to a gene: 5. CDR1 is LGHDT, CDR2 YNNKEL, per germline (reference sequence). The chain couples TRBV3-1 (or the pseudogene TRBV3-2) to TRBJ2-7, with 8 bases matching TRBD1. Sequences were obtained from PBMCs or T cells enriched from blood (not recorded which). The sequence derives from a man aged 30 to 39 who had been exposed to COVID-19. The CDR3 region has the DNA TGTGCCAGCAGCCAGGACAGGGACCGGGAGCAGTACTTC. This sequence encodes CASSQDRDREQYF.